This passage covers 32 T cell receptor beta chains from one sample sequenced in a study of control samples from healthy donors and cancer patients. Produced via immunoSEQ multiplex PCR; TCRdb's table is partial and in-frame only. The sample yields about 89,000 clones, roughly 86% seen once. The sample consisted of blood. The receptors originated from a man aged 25-45 years in good health.

The chain links TRBV6-6 to TRBJ2-7; TRBD1 agrees at 8 bases. The CDR3 spans 12 residues. V shed 9 bases, J shed 3 bases, and the junction held 4 bases outside the gene matches. Germline CDR1 and CDR2: MNHNY and SVGAGI (reference sequence). The CDR3 protein is CASRGQDYEQYV. The CDR3 bases are TGTGCCAGTCGGGGACAGGACTACGAGCAGTACGTC.

This chain uses TRBV7-9 with TRBJ1-4; D unclear. CDR3 length equals 14 residues. CDR1 SEHNR and CDR2 FQNEAQ come from the germline V gene (reference sequence). V was cut by 4 bases and J by 8 bases, with 14 bases left in between. In DNA, the CDR3 is TGTGCCAGCAGCTCCCCCACCGCGGGGGAAAAACTGTTTTTT. Residues: CASSSPTAGEKLFF. Complete variable domain (other parts from reference TRBV7-9 and TRBJ1-4): DTGVSQNPRHKITKRGQNVTFRCDPISEHNRLYWYRQTLGQGPEFLTYFQNEAQLEKSRLLSDRFSAERPKGSFSTLEIQRTEQGDSAMYLCASSSPTAGEKLFFGSGTQLSVL.

This clone was picked up a small number of times. This rearrangement joins TRBV18 to TRBJ2-3; 8 nucleotides line up with TRBD1. CDR1 and CDR2 (germline): KGHSH, LQKENI. J lost 1 base, V lost 3 bases, and 6 bases had no gene match. The CDR3 is made up of 16 amino acids. The chain's CDR3 is CASSPRGLLGTDTQYF. In DNA form, the CDR3 reads TGTGCCAGCTCACCCAGGGGGCTTTTGGGCACAGATACGCAGTATTTT. The whole variable domain, remainder taken from reference TRBV18 and TRBJ2-3, is NAGVMQNPRHLVRRRGQEARLRCSPMKGHSHVYWYRQLPEEGLKFMVYLQKENIIDESGMPKERFSAEFPKEGPSILRIQQVVRGDSAAYFCASSPRGLLGTDTQYFGPGTRLTVL.

The chain uses TRBV29-1 and TRBJ2-5; 7 bases match TRBD2. The germline gives CDR1 SQVTM, CDR2 ANQGSEA. The J segment lost 5 bases and the V segment lost 6 bases, leaving 6 bases of the junction unmatched. This CDR3 region has 12 residues. Here the CDR3 reads CSVGMRGETQYF. In DNA, the CDR3 is TGCAGCGTCGGCATGCGGGGGGAGACCCAGTACTTC.

The CDR3 DNA follows: TGTGCCAGTAGTATAGTGTCCACTGAAGCTTTCTTT. It is translated as CASSIVSTEAFF. The chain links TRBV19 to TRBJ1-1, with D uncertain. Trimming pared 1 base from V and 4 bases from J, leaving 4 bases between. The CDR3 totals 12 residues. Germline lookup yields CDR1 LNHDA and CDR2 SQIVND (reference sequence).

This clone was counted only a few times. The chain carries TRBV5-1 and TRBJ1-6, with 7 nucleotides matching TRBD1. Trimming cost V 4 bases and J 1 base; bases outside gene matches: 5. Per germline, CDR1 SGHRS and CDR2 YFSETQ. CDR3 length: 16 amino acids. The CDR3 sequence: CASSPGQESYNSPLHF. The CDR3 bases are TGCGCCAGCAGCCCAGGACAGGAGTCCTATAATTCACCCCTCCACTTT.

The chain uses TRBV20-1 and TRBJ2-1; D is possibly TRBD1 (5 bases). Trimming took 7 bases from V and 7 from J, leaving 11 bases between them. This CDR3 has 11 residues. Germline V gives CDR1 DFQATT, CDR2 SNEGSKA (reference sequence). As DNA, the CDR3 is TGCAGTGTTGACAGAAAAAATGAGCAGTTCTTC. It codes for CSVDRKNEQFF.

The chain has TRBV28 and TRBJ2-6; TRBD1 aligns across 7 bases. The CDR3 consists of 16 residues. The V gene's germline CDR1 is MDHEN and CDR2 SYDVKM. The V gene end was trimmed by 4 bases and the J gene end by 4 bases; junction bases not matched to a gene: 7. CDR3 nucleotides: TGTGCCAGCAGTTCGGGACAGACGGCCGGGGCCAACGTCCTGACTTTC. Residues: CASSSGQTAGANVLTF.

V usage is TRBV2 and J usage is TRBJ2-3; 9 nucleotides line up with TRBD1. After removal of 6 bases from V and 7 bases from J, the junction contained 11 bases not matched to a gene. The germline CDR1 and CDR2 sequences are SNHLY and FYNNEI. This CDR3 is built from 15 residues. CDR3 in amino acids: CASSAGTGTAYTQYF. In nucleotides, the CDR3 is TGTGCCAGCAGCGCCGGGACAGGGACCGCGTATACGCAGTATTTT.

V is TRBV19 and J is TRBJ1-6; 11 nucleotides match TRBD1. CDR3 length: 18 amino acids. Germline CDR1 reads LNHDA; CDR2 reads SQIVND (reference sequence). Trimming at V came to 5 bases and at J to 1 base, leaving 7 bases not matched to a gene. CDR3 amino acids: CASSQGTGGTSYNSPLHF. The CDR3 coding sequence is TGTGCCAGTAGTCAAGGGACAGGGGGTACATCCTATAATTCACCCCTCCACTTT.

The CDR3 spells CASSLGRGQNGYTF. For the CDR3, the DNA is TGTGCCAGCAGCTTGGGCAGGGGGCAGAATGGCTACACCTTC. The chain links TRBV5-4 to TRBJ1-2; TRBD1 matches at 8 bases. Per germline, CDR1 SGHNT and CDR2 YYREEE (reference sequence). The CDR3 consists of 14 residues. The V and J ends lost 0 bases and 6 bases, in that order; junction bases with no gene match: 4.

This clone was seen just once. This chain links TRBV5-1 with TRBJ1-3, with 7 bases aligning to TRBD1. There are 15 residues in the CDR3. Germline loops: CDR1 SGHRS, CDR2 YFSETQ. V lost 4 bases and J lost 1; bases outside the gene matches: 5. The CDR3 coding sequence is TGCGCCAGCAGCGTGACAGGGTCGTCTGGAAACACCATATATTTT. Translating it yields CASSVTGSSGNTIYF.

J is TRBJ1-5 and V is TRBV24-1; D is ambiguous. There are 13 residues in the CDR3. The V gene lost 5 bases and the J gene lost 1 base, with 5 bases spanning the gap. CDR1 and CDR2 from the germline V gene are KGHDR and SFDVKD. CDR3 coding DNA: TGTGCCACCAGTGTGAACAGCAATCAGCCCCAGCATTTT. This sequence encodes CATSVNSNQPQHF.

This chain connects TRBV5-5 to TRBJ2-7; D unresolved. Germline CDR1 is SGHKS and CDR2 is YYEKEE (reference sequence). This CDR3 spans 13 amino acids. Between the trimmed V and J ends, which lost 1 base and 5 bases, there was a span of 10 bases. CDR3 sequence: CASSLSRIDEQYV. Here the CDR3 DNA reads TGTGCCAGCAGCTTGTCCCGGATCGACGAGCAGTACGTC.

J is TRBJ2-5 and V is TRBV18; 8 bases are shared with TRBD2. The germline V gene has CDR1 KGHSH and CDR2 LQKENI. V lost 0 bases, J lost 2 bases, and 8 bases stayed unmatched. The CDR3 totals 17 residues. DNA for the CDR3: TGTGCCAGCTCACCACCTAATAGCGGGGCGAATCAAGAGACCCAGTACTTC. Its protein product is CASSPPNSGANQETQYF.

V gene TRBV3-1 (or the pseudogene TRBV3-2) combines with J gene TRBJ1-2; the D gene is possibly TRBD1 (5 bases). The length of the CDR3 is 15 residues. The V end was cut by 4 bases, the J end by 4 bases, with 16 bases between. Germline V gene data show CDR1 as LGHDT and CDR2 as YNNKEL (reference sequence). The CDR3 region is CASSPLMGRAYGYTF. CDR3 bases: TGTGCCAGCAGCCCCCTGATGGGGCGAGCCTATGGCTACACCTTC.

The J gene is TRBJ2-5, the V gene TRBV9; the D gene is possibly TRBD2 (6 bases). Germline V gives CDR1 SGDLS, CDR2 YYNGEE. This CDR3 spans 14 amino acids. V dropped 4 bases and J dropped 4 bases, with 14 bases sitting between them. CDR3 sequence reads: CASSTAPGLETQYF. Written as DNA, the CDR3 is TGTGCCAGCAGCACGGCACCGGGACTAGAGACCCAGTACTTC.

The chain carries TRBV25-1 and TRBJ1-2, with 7 nucleotides matching TRBD1. Germline values: CDR1 MGHDK, CDR2 SYGVNS. The CDR3 is 16 residues long. The ends lost 2 bases at V and 6 bases at J; junction bases unmatched: 12. Here the CDR3 DNA reads TGTGCCAGCAGTGAAGGGGGACAGCGCTTTCGGAATGGCTACACCTTC. Translating gives CASSEGGQRFRNGYTF.

The J gene is TRBJ2-2, the V gene TRBV9; D gene ambiguous. Deletions cut 1 base from V and 0 bases from J, with 7 bases between. The germline V gene has CDR1 SGDLS and CDR2 YYNGEE. CDR3 length equals 15 residues. The CDR3 sequence is CASSVMTSNTGELFF. As DNA, the CDR3 is TGTGCCAGCAGCGTAATGACCTCGAACACCGGGGAGCTGTTTTTT.

V gene TRBV30 combines with J gene TRBJ2-2; D gene unclear. Looked up from germline, CDR1 is GTSNPN and CDR2 is SVGIG (reference sequence). V was shortened by 1 base and J by 5 bases, with 8 bases between the two germline ends. The CDR3 contains 13 residues. CDR3 bases: TGTGCCTGGAGTGGGTTTGTAACCGGGGAGCTGTTTTTT. The encoded protein is CAWSGFVTGELFF.

The V call is TRBV18, the J call TRBJ1-1; D is undetermined. The V end was cut by 0 bases, the J end by 7 bases, with 15 bases between. This CDR3 has 15 amino acids. CDR1 is KGHSH and CDR2 is LQKENI in the germline V gene. This CDR3 reads CASSPPSLRSSEAFF. For the CDR3, the DNA is TGTGCCAGCTCACCACCCTCCTTAAGATCGAGTGAAGCTTTCTTT.

V usage is TRBV6-1 and J usage is TRBJ2-7; 7 bases agree with TRBD1. Germline loops: CDR1 MNHNS, CDR2 SASEGT. With V trimmed by 3 bases and J by 2 bases, 4 bases remained unmatched. The CDR3 contains 14 residues. The chain's CDR3 is CASSDGQEPYEQYF. DNA for the CDR3: TGTGCCAGCAGTGATGGACAGGAGCCCTACGAGCAGTACTTC.

This clone occurred a few times. This rearrangement joins TRBV30 to TRBJ2-7; TRBD1 aligns across 9 bases. Germline CDR1 is GTSNPN and CDR2 is SVGIG (reference sequence). Losses at the gene ends were 0 bases for V and 2 bases for J; bases not matched to a gene: 5. The CDR3 has 15 amino acids. CDR3 DNA sequence: TGTGCCTGGAGTGTACGCGGGACAGGGACCTACGAGCAGTACTTC. Amino acids: CAWSVRGTGTYEQYF.

The chain links TRBV27 to TRBJ1-5; D call uncertain. The CDR3 length is 13 residues. Germline CDR1 is MNHEY and CDR2 is SMNVEV (reference sequence). The germline V and J ends were trimmed by 5 bases and 4 bases, with 9 bases remaining between them. CDR3 nucleotide sequence: TGTGCCAGCAGTCCTTACCAAAATCAGCCCCAGCATTTT. It yields the protein CASSPYQNQPQHF.

The chain carries TRBV11-2 and TRBJ2-7; 7 bases match TRBD1. CDR1 is SGHAT, CDR2 FQNNGV, per germline. The CDR3 has 15 residues. V trimming: 3 bases; J trimming: 4 bases; junction bases outside the gene matches: 9. This chain's CDR3 is CASSLVYGQVYEQYF. For the CDR3, the DNA is TGTGCCAGCAGCTTGGTTTATGGACAGGTGTACGAGCAGTACTTC.

This clone has more than one count but fewer than ten. The genes are TRBV5-8 and TRBJ1-1, with 11 positions matching TRBD1. Germline V lookup: CDR1 SGHTS, CDR2 YDEGEE. After removal of 6 bases from V and 6 bases from J, the junction contained 13 bases not matched to a gene. The length of the CDR3 is 16 residues. CDR3 bases: TGTGCCAGCATCCCGGGACAGGGGGGAGGGGTTGCTGAAGCTTTCTTT. Translated: CASIPGQGGGVAEAFF.

The chain has TRBV4-1 and TRBJ2-5; D possibly matches TRBD1 or TRBD2 (6 bases each). Germline lookup yields CDR1 MGHRA and CDR2 YSYEKL. The CDR3 has 16 amino acids. Trimming took 0 bases from V and 2 from J, leaving 13 bases between them. The CDR3 sequence: CASSQERGVGQETQYF. In nucleotides, the CDR3 is TGCGCCAGCAGCCAAGAGAGGGGGGTGGGGCAAGAGACCCAGTACTTC.

The V call is TRBV21-1, the J call TRBJ2-7; the table's D call of TRBD1 was not tested on the DNA. TRBV21-1 is a pseudogene. This CDR3 is built from 14 residues. This CDR3 reads CASSRDRGSGEQYV. CDR3 sequence (DNA): TGTGCCAGCAGCAGAGACAGGGGTAGCGGCGAGCAGTACGTC.

CDR3 in amino acids: CAWSAGQWGNYGYTF. The CDR3 bases are TGTGCCTGGAGTGCGGGACAGTGGGGGAACTATGGCTACACCTTC. The gene calls are TRBV30 and TRBJ1-2; TRBD1 agrees at 7 bases. V trimming: 1 base; J trimming: 2 bases; junction bases outside the gene matches: 7. CDR3 length equals 15 residues. Germline assignment: CDR1 GTSNPN and CDR2 SVGIG (reference sequence). The full variable domain, its missing parts supplied by reference TRBV30 and TRBJ1-2, is SQTIHQWPATLVQPVGSPLSLECTVEGTSNPNLYWYRQAAGRGLQLLFYSVGIGQISSEVPQNLSASRPQDRQFILSSKKLLLSDSGFYLCAWSAGQWGNYGYTFGSGTRLTVV.

The CDR3 region is CASSEDLAGPGGYTF. The CDR3 bases are TGTGCCAGCAGTGAGGATCTGGCAGGGCCAGGTGGCTACACCTTC. This chain uses TRBV6-1 with TRBJ1-2, with D possibly TRBD1 on 5 matching bases. The germline V gene encodes CDR1 MNHNS and CDR2 SASEGT. The CDR3 spans 15 residues. The V gene lost 3 bases and the J gene lost 7 bases, with 18 bases spanning the gap.

The chain joins TRBV19 to TRBJ2-5; no reliable D call. CDR1 LNHDA and CDR2 SQIVND come from the germline V gene (reference sequence). V lost 8 bases and J lost 4, with 20 bases in between. There are 15 residues in the CDR3. The CDR3 DNA reads as TGTGCCAGTGGCACACGCTCATCACAGAGAGAGACCCAGTACTTC. This gives the protein CASGTRSSQRETQYF.

V is TRBV12-3 or TRBV12-4 and J is TRBJ1-5; D gene uncertain. The CDR3 consists of 13 residues. The ends were cut back, 3 bases at V and 5 bases at J, with 8 bases in the middle. As DNA, the CDR3 is TGTGCCAGCAGTTTTGGTGAGCATCAGCCCCAGCATTTT. Translation: CASSFGEHQPQHF.